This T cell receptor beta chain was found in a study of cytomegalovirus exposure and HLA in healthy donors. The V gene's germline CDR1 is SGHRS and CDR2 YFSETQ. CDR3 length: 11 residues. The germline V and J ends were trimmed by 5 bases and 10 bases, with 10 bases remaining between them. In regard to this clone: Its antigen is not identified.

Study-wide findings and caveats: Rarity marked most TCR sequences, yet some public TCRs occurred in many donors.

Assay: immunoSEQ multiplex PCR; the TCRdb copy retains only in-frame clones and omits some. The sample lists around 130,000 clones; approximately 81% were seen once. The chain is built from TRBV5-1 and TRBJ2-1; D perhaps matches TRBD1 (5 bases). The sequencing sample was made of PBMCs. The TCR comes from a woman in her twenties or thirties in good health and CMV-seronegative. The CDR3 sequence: CASSDSFEQFF. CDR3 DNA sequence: TGCGCCAGCAGTGACAGCTTCGAGCAGTTCTTC.